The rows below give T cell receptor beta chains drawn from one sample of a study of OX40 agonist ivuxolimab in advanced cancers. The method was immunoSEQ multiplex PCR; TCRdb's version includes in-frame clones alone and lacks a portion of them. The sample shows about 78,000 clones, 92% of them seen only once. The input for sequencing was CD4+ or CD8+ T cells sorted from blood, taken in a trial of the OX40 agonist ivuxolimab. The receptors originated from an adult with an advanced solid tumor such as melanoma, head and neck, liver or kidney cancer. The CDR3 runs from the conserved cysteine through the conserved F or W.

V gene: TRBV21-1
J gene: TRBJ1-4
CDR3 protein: CASSNTPWDSRGKLFF

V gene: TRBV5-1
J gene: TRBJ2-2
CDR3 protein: CASSLTIRTGELFF

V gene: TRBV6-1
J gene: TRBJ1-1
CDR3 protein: CASSSLGAPEAFF

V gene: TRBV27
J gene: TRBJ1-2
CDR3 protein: CASSVLGRDYGYTF

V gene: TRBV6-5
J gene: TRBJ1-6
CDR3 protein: CASSYSSGAPNSPLHF

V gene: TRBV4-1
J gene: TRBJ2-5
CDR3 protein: CASSQETAQETQYF

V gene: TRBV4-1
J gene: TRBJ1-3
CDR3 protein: CASSPFPTGGNTIYF

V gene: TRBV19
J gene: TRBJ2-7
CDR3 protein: CASSPRLDNQEQYF

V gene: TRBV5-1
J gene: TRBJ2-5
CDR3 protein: CASSWTGGETQYF

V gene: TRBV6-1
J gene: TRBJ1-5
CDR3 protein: CASRNLQGHQPQHF

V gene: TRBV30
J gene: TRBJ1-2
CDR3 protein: CAWRENRDHYGYTF

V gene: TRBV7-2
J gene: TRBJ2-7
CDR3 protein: CASSTGQGNYEQYF

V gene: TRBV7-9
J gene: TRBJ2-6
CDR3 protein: CASTGGTSGANVLTF

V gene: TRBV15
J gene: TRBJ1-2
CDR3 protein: CATSRGLQYVRDGYTF

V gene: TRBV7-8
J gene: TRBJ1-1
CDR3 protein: CASSVTGISEAFF

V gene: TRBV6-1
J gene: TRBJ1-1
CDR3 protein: CASSEFLGRTEAFF

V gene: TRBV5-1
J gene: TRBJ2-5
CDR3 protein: CASSVDGAQYF

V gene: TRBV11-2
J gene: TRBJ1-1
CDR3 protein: CASSSNTGGRANTEAFF

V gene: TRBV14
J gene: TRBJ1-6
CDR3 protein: CASSQRKWNNSPLHF

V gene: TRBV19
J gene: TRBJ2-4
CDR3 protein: CASSIDSGGNIQYF

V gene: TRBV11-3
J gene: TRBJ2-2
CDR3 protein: CASSSPRGQGSSGELFF

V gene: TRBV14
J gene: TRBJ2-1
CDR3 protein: CASSQEVGGGTYNEQFF

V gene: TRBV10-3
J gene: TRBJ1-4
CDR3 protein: CAISGGLKKGQGTSQGKLFF

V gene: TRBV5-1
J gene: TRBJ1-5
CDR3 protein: CASSSGEGTNQPQHF

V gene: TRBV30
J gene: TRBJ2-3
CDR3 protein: CAWSGRGTGSSASTDTQYF

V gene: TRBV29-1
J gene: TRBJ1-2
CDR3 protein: CSTRQGNGYTF

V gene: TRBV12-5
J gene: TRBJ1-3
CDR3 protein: CASGLRENTIYF

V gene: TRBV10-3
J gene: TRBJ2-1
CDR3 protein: CAISAHQGGTAYNEQFF

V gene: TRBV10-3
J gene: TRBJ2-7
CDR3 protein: CAISESRSLTSYEQYF

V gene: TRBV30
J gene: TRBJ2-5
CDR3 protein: CAWSGQGAGETQYF

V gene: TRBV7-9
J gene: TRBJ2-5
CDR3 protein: CASSLKAALMGETQYF

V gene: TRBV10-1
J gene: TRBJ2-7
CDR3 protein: CASSEQLAGGNEQYF

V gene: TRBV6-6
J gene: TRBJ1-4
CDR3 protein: CASIRDSPEKLFF

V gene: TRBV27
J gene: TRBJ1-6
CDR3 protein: CASSFQGYNSPLHF

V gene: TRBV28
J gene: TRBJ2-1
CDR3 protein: CATSLGNSYNEQFF

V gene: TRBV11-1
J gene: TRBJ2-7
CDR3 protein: CASSSPLAGVEEQYF

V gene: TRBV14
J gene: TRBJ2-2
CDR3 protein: CASSQQGFGATGELFF

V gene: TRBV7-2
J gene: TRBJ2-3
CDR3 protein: CASSLRSRGTDTQYF

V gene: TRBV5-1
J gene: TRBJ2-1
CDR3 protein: CASSSGQVDNEQFF

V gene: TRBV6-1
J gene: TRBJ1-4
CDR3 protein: CASSEETGLSEKLFF

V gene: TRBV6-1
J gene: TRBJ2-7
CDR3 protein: CASSEALVEQYF

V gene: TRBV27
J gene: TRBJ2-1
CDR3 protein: CASSPDYNEQFF

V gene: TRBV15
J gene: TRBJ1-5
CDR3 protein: CATSRDSVDQPQHF

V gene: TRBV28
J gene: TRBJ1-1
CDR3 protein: CASSPPRYRNTEAFF

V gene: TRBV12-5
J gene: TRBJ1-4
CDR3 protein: CASGLIGQGDEKLFF

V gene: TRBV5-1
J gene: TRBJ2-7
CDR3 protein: CASSPYDRGTGNEQYF

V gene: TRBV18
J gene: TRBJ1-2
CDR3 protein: CASSRLQVDYGYTF

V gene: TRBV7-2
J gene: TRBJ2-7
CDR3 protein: CASSHSLGEQYF

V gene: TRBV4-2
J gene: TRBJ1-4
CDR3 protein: CASSQGHGNEKLFF

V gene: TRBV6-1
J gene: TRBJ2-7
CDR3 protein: CASSEAQRFLGFAYEQYF

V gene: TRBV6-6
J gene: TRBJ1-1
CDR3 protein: CASSYKSLVEAFF

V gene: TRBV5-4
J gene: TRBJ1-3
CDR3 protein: CASSQVGTGGGNTIYF

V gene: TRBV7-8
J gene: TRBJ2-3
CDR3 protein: CASSLGVLSTDTQYF

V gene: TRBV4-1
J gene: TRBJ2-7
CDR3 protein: CASSQDYRPGTTAEQYF